This T cell receptor beta chain stems from a study of early T cells in non-severe SARS-CoV-2 infection listed by TCRdb under 2021. Describing the broader study: Because TCR sequencing relied on bulk RNA taken from unsorted whole blood, pairing of alpha and beta chains was not possible. Results and caveats for the whole study, not just this receptor: VDJdb matching was skewed toward anti-spike CD8 responses and likely underestimated virus-specific expansions, missing private and CD4 specificities.

This was a case-control study nested in a cohort of healthcare workers in London, UK, who had nasopharyngeal swab PCR tests and blood samples taken every week. Healthcare workers were enrolled in the week of the UK lockdown, from 23 to 31 March 2020, and were followed every week for up to 16 weeks. The V and J ends are trimmed by 5 bases and 0 bases, leaving 10 bases between them. The CDR3, cysteine through phenylalanine, is 13 amino acids long. CDR3 DNA is the only sequence kept; it has 39 bases, read in frame from the first base. Based on the germline V gene (reference sequence), the CDR1 and CDR2 sequences are DFQATT and SNEGSKA. With respect to this clonotype: Its cognate antigen has yet to be identified. No quality values exist for individual bases; no much larger clone is one base distant.

The library was generated by 5' RACE. The instrument was a NextSeq 500. In the TCR library protocol, unique molecular identifiers were attached to individual cDNA molecules to correct for PCR bias and sequencing error. TCR alpha and beta chains were both sequenced, and the abundances of alpha and beta sequences in each sample were closely correlated with each other. Per the authors' processing: Decombinator V4 was used to annotate TCR sequences for V gene, J gene and CDR3. Expanded TCRs were defined as changing significantly between any two time points under a Poisson model with p below 0.0001. TCR abundances were normalised to the total number of TCRs sequenced per sample and expressed as counts per million. MAIT TCRs were defined by TRAV1-2 paired with TRAJ12, TRAJ20 or TRAJ33, and iNKT TCRs by TRAV10 paired with TRAJ18. VDJdb, accessed 1 November 2021, was searched for CMV, EBV and SARS-CoV-2 annotated TCRs, excluding TCRs annotated for multiple antigens. TCRdb's own reprocessing of the public reads used fastp at Q25 and MiXCR and kept productive beta chains. Entries are consolidated by CDR3 protein sequence, retaining the most common genes and DNA. TCRdb's processing, not the study's, gives the V and J calls here. A total of tens of thousands of distinct CDR3 sequences appear in this sample, 3.5% to 5.5% of them only once. The ten top clones hold about 7.8% of the sample.

Rearrangement joined TRBV20-1 to TRBJ1-1; the D gene is not confidently resolved. The specimen was whole blood. The sequence derives from an adult who was a healthcare worker with PCR-confirmed SARS-CoV-2 infection or an uninfected control (not recorded which). This receptor has the CDR3 CSAWKTVNTEAFF. The DNA sequence is given as TGCAGTGCTTGGAAGACGGTGAACACTGAAGCTTTCTTT.